This entry lists 10 T cell receptor beta chains sequenced from one sample in a study of blood T cell repertoires in COVID-19. Profiling relied on immunoSEQ multiplex PCR, and the TCRdb table lists in-frame clones only, not all of them. Found here are fewer than 250,000 clones, 65% to 85% of them singletons; the top ten hold 8% to 10%. Sequenced material: peripheral blood. These receptors were collected from a woman between 50 and 59 years old with acute or convalescent COVID-19.

The chain couples TRBV9 to TRBJ2-2; 8 bases align to TRBD2. CDR3 length: 16 residues. CDR1 and CDR2 from the germline V gene are SGDLS and YYNGEE. The ends lost 0 bases at V and 6 bases at J; junction bases unmatched: 7. The CDR3: CASSVDAGLVSGELFF. For the CDR3, the DNA is TGTGCCAGCAGCGTAGATGCGGGACTAGTCTCCGGGGAGCTGTTTTTT.

On this clone itself: The identical CDR3 is also encoded by other nucleotide sequences in the sample. V usage is TRBV6-5 and J usage is TRBJ1-5, with a weak D call TRBD1 (5 bases). There are 14 residues in the CDR3. V was trimmed by 0 bases and J by 5 bases, leaving 8 bases between them. In germline, CDR1 is MNHEY, CDR2 SVGAGI. CDR3 sequence reads: CASSYSGADQPQHF. CDR3 DNA sequence: TGTGCCAGCAGTTACTCAGGGGCTGATCAGCCCCAGCATTTT.

The gene calls are TRBV7-3 and TRBJ2-5; no definite D call. Between the trimmed V and J ends, which lost 0 bases and 4 bases, there was a span of 9 bases. Germline assignment: CDR1 SGHTA and CDR2 FQGTGA. The CDR3 has 14 residues. CDR3 coding DNA: TGTGCCAGCAGCTTAACGGGCAGTTTAGAGACCCAGTACTTC. This encodes CASSLTGSLETQYF.

The chain joins TRBV5-8 to TRBJ1-6; D is unclear. V was pared by 7 bases and J by 8 bases, with 13 bases between. Germline lookup yields CDR1 SGHTS and CDR2 YDEGEE. The CDR3 spans 13 residues. CDR3 DNA: TGTGCCAGCCCCCCGGTGGTTCATTCACCCCTCCACTTT. This sequence encodes CASPPVVHSPLHF.

This clone was observed once. J is TRBJ2-3 and V is TRBV6-5; 10 nucleotides align to TRBD1. Germline values: CDR1 MNHEY, CDR2 SVGAGI. The J segment lost 0 bases and the V segment lost 6 bases, leaving 3 bases of the junction unmatched. This CDR3 spans 15 amino acids. As DNA, the CDR3 is TGTGCCAGCAGGCGACAGGGGGCGAGCACAGATACGCAGTATTTT. This codes for CASRRQGASTDTQYF.

The chain links TRBV7-8 to TRBJ2-3; possibly TRBD1 for D (6 bases). The CDR3 is 15 residues long. Trimming stripped 0 bases from V and 3 bases from J, with 10 bases between. Germline CDR1 reads SGHVS; CDR2 reads FQNEAQ. CDR3 region: CASSLAGAKTDTQYF. The DNA of the CDR3 is TGTGCCAGCAGCTTAGCGGGGGCGAAGACAGATACGCAGTATTTT.

The chain uses TRBV7-3 and TRBJ2-2; TRBD2 agrees at 7 bases. J was trimmed by 3 bases and V by 8 bases; bases with no gene match: 6. The CDR3 extends over 14 amino acids. Per the germline V gene, CDR1 is SGHTA and CDR2 is FQGTGA. The CDR3 here is CASAISGDTGELFF. CDR3 bases: TGTGCCAGCGCAATCAGCGGGGACACCGGGGAGCTGTTTTTT.

This chain links TRBV28 with TRBJ2-7; 8 nucleotides match TRBD2. The CDR3 has 16 amino acids. Germline V lookup: CDR1 MDHEN, CDR2 SYDVKM. Trimming cost V 5 bases and J 0 bases; bases outside gene matches: 9. The CDR3 protein is CASSHRERGSSYEQYF. For the CDR3, the DNA is TGTGCCAGCAGTCACAGAGAGCGGGGGAGCTCCTACGAGCAGTACTTC.

The V call is TRBV11-3, the J call TRBJ2-1; perhaps TRBD1 as D (5 bases). CDR3 size: 17 residues. The V end was cut by 4 bases, the J end by 9 bases, with 25 bases between. CDR1 and CDR2 from the germline V gene are SGHNT and YENEEA. The CDR3 DNA reads TGTGCCAGCAGCTGGTCTGGGGCCAAGAGGTCTAGGTCTGAGCAGTTCTTC. This encodes CASSWSGAKRSRSEQFF.

The chain joins TRBV19 to TRBJ2-3; D is undetermined. Germline V lookup: CDR1 LNHDA, CDR2 SQIVND (reference sequence). V gave up 3 bases and J gave up 0 bases, with 7 bases separating them. This CDR3 comprises 14 residues. In nucleotides, the CDR3 is TGTGCCAGTAGTATCCAGGCCAGCACAGATACGCAGTATTTT. It codes for CASSIQASTDTQYF.